This is a list of T cell receptor beta chains from one sample in a study of identical twins. TCRdb used MiXCR to reprocess the 5' RACE reads, holding one entry per CDR3 protein. The table lists 700,000 or so distinct CDR3 sequences, 21% of them singletons. These same records also appear under a second study, on T cells expressing NK-cell markers.

The sequenced sample was PBMCs. The source is a woman aged 18-35 years in good health. The CDR3 runs from the conserved cysteine through the conserved F or W.

CDR3: CASSLFRTYQETQYF
V: TRBV7-9
J: TRBJ2-5

CDR3: CASSPQRRGDQPQHF
V: TRBV27
J: TRBJ1-5

CDR3: CASSLSSRGHSYEQYF
V: TRBV11-2
J: TRBJ2-7

CDR3: CSARASGKTDTQYF
V: TRBV20-1
J: TRBJ2-3

CDR3: CASSPQMGDLYSNQPQHF
V: TRBV3-1
J: TRBJ1-5

CDR3: CSASSGGARNEQFF
V: TRBV20-1
J: TRBJ2-1

CDR3: CASSSLGAFQETQYF
V: TRBV5-1
J: TRBJ2-5

CDR3: CASSLRDRAAGGQEQYF
V: TRBV7-8
J: TRBJ2-7

CDR3: CSAQRGAYNEQFF
V: TRBV20-1
J: TRBJ2-1

CDR3: CASSDLLMPKWNRPQHF
V: TRBV10-1
J: TRBJ1-5

CDR3: CASSEYTYTEAFF
V: TRBV10-2
J: TRBJ1-1

CDR3: CASSPLVSGELFF
V: TRBV7-2
J: TRBJ2-2

CDR3: CASTIPTGANNEQFF
V: TRBV6-2/TRBV6-3
J: TRBJ2-1

CDR3: CASSSYLGTAGNTIYF
V: TRBV12-3/TRBV12-4
J: TRBJ1-3

CDR3: CASSSPEGTANYGYTF
V: TRBV7-9
J: TRBJ1-2

CDR3: CASSLRGPNEKLFF
V: TRBV5-6
J: TRBJ1-4

CDR3: CASRAVLGEPQHF
V: TRBV6-1
J: TRBJ1-5

CDR3: CSARDHLQGAGETQYF
V: TRBV20-1
J: TRBJ2-5

CDR3: CASSQEGYEQFF
V: TRBV4-2
J: TRBJ2-1

CDR3: CSARPPGTGIRQPQHF
V: TRBV20-1
J: TRBJ1-5

CDR3: CSAGGGRLEQFF
V: TRBV20-1
J: TRBJ2-1

CDR3: CASSSGLAGEEQFF
V: TRBV12-3/TRBV12-4
J: TRBJ2-1

CDR3: CSIFREGSETQYF
V: TRBV20-1
J: TRBJ2-5

CDR3: CSARRGVDEQFF
V: TRBV29-1
J: TRBJ2-1

CDR3: CSAQRTGVYNEQFF
V: TRBV20-1
J: TRBJ2-1

CDR3: CASRTGRPGELFF
V: TRBV12-3/TRBV12-4
J: TRBJ2-2

CDR3: CASSESTGGRGYEQYF
V: TRBV10-1
J: TRBJ2-7

CDR3: CASSEGTGNEQFF
V: TRBV9
J: TRBJ2-1

CDR3: CASSRLAGEGETQYF
V: TRBV6-1
J: TRBJ2-5

CDR3: CASTQGTYEQYF
V: TRBV6-6
J: TRBJ2-7

CDR3: CASSYPSGEAFF
V: TRBV5-5
J: TRBJ1-1